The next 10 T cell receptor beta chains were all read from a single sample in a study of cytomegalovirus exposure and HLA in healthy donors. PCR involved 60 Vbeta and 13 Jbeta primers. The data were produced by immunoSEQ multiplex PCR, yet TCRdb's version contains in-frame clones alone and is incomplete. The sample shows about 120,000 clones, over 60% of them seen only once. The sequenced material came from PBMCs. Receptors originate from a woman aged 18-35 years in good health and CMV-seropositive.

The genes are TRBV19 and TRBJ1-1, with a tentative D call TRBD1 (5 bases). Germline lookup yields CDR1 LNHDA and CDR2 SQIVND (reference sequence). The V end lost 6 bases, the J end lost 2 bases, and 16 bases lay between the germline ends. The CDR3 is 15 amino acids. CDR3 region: CASRGGAHPNTEAFF. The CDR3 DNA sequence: TGTGCCAGTAGAGGAGGGGCCCACCCTAACACTGAAGCTTTCTTT.

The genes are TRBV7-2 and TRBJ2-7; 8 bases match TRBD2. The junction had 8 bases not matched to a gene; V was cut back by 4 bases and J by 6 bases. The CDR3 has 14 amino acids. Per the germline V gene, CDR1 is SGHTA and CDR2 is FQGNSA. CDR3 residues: CASSSDSRGGEQYF. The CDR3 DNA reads TGTGCCAGCAGCTCCGACTCCCGGGGGGGCGAGCAGTACTTC. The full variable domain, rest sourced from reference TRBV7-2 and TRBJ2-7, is GAGVSQSPSNKVTEKGKDVELRCDPISGHTALYWYRQSLGQGLEFLIYFQGNSAPDKSGLPSDRFSAERTGGSVSTLTIQRTQQEDSAVYLCASSSDSRGGEQYFGPGTRLTVT.

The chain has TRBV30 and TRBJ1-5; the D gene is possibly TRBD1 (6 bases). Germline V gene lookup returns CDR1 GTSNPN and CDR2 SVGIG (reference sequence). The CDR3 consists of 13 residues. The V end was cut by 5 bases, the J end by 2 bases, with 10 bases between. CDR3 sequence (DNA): TGTGCCTGGTCTCAGGGGCGCAATCAGCCCCAGCATTTT. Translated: CAWSQGRNQPQHF.

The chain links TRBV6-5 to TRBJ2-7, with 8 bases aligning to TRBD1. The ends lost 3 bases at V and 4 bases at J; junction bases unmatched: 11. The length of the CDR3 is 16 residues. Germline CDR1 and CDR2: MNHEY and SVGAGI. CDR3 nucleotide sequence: TGTGCCAGCAGTTATCAAGGAACAGGGGGTTTTTACGAGCAGTACTTC. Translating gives CASSYQGTGGFYEQYF.

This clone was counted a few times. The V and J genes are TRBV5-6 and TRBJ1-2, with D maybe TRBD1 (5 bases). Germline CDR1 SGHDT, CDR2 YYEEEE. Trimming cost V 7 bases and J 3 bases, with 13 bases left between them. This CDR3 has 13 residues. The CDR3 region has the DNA TGTGCCAGCCGGGGGAGCATCGACTATGGCTACACCTTC. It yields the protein CASRGSIDYGYTF.

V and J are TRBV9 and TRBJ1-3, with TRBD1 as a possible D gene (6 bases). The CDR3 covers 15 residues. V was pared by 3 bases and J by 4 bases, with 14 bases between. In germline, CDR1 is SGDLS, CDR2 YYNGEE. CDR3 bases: TGTGCCAGCAGCGCAAACCAGGGGTACGGAAACACCATATATTTT. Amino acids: CASSANQGYGNTIYF.

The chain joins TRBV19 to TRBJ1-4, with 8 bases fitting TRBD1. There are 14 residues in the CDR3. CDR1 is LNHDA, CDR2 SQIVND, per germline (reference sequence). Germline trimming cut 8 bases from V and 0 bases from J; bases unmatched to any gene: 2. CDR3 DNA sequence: TGTGCCAGTCAGGACAGGGCAACTAATGAAAAACTGTTTTTT. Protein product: CASQDRATNEKLFF.

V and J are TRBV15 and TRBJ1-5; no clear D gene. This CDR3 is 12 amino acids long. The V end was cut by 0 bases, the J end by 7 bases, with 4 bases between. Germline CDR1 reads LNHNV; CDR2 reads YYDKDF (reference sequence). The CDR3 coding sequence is TGTGCCACCAGCAGAGATAGACAGCCCCAGCATTTT. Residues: CATSRDRQPQHF.

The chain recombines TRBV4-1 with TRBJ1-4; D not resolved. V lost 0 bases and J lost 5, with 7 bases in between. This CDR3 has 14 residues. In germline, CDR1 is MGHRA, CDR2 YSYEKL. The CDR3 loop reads CASSQDAVNEKLFF. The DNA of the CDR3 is TGCGCCAGCAGCCAAGACGCAGTAAATGAAAAACTGTTTTTT.

The CDR3 is CASSHGQGAEYGYTF. The CDR3 nucleotides read TGTGCCAGCAGCCATGGACAGGGGGCCGAGTATGGCTACACCTTC. This rearrangement joins TRBV5-8 to TRBJ1-2, with 11 bases lining up with TRBD1. Looked up from germline, CDR1 is SGHTS and CDR2 is YDEGEE. With V trimmed by 4 bases and J by 5 bases, 7 bases remained unmatched. The CDR3 has 15 amino acids.